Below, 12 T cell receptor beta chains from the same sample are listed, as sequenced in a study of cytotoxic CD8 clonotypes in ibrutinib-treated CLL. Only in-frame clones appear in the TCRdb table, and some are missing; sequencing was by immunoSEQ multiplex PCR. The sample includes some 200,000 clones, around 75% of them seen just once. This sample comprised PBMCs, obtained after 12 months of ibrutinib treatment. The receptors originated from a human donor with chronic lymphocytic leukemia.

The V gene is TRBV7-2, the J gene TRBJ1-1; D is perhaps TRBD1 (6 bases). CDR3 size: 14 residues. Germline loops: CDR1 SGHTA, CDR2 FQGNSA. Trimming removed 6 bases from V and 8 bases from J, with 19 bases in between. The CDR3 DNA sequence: TGTGCCAGCAGTAAGGGGGTTAACGTGGAGGAAGCTTTCTTT. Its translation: CASSKGVNVEEAFF. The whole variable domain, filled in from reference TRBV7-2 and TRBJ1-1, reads GAGVSQSPSNKVTEKGKDVELRCDPISGHTALYWYRQSLGQGLEFLIYFQGNSAPDKSGLPSDRFSAERTGGSVSTLTIQRTQQEDSAVYLCASSKGVNVEEAFFGQGTRLTVV.

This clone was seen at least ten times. CDR3 in amino acids: CASRTEKLFF. The CDR3 DNA follows: TGTGCCAGCAGGACAGAAAAACTGTTTTTT. This sequence joins TRBV6-6 and TRBJ1-4, with D unresolved. Germline-derived CDR1 and CDR2 are MNHNY and SVGAGI (reference sequence). CDR3 size: 10 residues. Deletions cut 6 bases from V and 8 bases from J, with 4 bases between.

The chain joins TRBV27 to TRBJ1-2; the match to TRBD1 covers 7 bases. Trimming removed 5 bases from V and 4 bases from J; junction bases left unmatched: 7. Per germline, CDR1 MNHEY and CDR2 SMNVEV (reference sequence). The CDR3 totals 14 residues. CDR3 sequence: CASSPRRDSYGYTF. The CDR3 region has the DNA TGTGCCAGCAGTCCCCGGCGGGACAGCTATGGCTACACCTTC.

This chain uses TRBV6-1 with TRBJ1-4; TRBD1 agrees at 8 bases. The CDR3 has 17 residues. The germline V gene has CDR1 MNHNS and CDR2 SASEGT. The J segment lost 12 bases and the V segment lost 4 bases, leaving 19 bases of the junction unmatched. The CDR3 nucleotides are TGTGCCAGCAGTGCCGGAAGACAGGGGCTCAGGGGAGAAGAACTGTTTTTT. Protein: CASSAGRQGLRGEELFF.

The CDR3 nucleotides read TGTGCCAGCAGCTCCACCAGGGGACTAGCGGGAGGTCCCTACGAGCAGTACTTC. Amino acid sequence: CASSSTRGLAGGPYEQYF. The chain links TRBV7-9 to TRBJ2-7, with 15 bases lining up with TRBD2. The germline V gene encodes CDR1 SEHNR and CDR2 FQNEAQ (reference sequence). V trimming: 4 bases; J trimming: 2 bases; junction bases outside the gene matches: 9. The CDR3 covers 18 residues.

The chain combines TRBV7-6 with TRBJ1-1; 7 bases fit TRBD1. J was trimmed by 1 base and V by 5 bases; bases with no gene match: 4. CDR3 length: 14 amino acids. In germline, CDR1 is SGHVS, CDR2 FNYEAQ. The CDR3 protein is CASSRRQGNTEAFF. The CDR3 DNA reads TGTGCCAGCAGCCGCCGACAGGGGAACACTGAAGCTTTCTTT.

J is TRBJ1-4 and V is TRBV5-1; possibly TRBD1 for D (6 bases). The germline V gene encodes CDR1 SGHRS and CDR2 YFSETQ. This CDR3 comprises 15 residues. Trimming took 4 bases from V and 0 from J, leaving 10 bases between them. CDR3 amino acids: CASSTRQATNEKLFF. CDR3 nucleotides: TGCGCCAGCAGCACCAGACAGGCAACTAATGAAAAACTGTTTTTT.

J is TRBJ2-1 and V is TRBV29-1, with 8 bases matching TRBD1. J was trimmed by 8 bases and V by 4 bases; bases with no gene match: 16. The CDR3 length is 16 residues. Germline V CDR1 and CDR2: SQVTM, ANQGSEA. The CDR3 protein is CSVGRGGQGSFDEQFF. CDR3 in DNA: TGCAGCGTTGGGCGTGGCGGACAGGGTAGTTTCGATGAGCAGTTCTTC.

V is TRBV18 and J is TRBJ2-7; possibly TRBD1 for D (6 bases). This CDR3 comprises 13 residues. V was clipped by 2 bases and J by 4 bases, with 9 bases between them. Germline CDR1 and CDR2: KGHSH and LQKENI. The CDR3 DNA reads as TGTGCCAGCTCACCAAGGACAGTTTACGAGCAGTACTTC. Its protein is CASSPRTVYEQYF.

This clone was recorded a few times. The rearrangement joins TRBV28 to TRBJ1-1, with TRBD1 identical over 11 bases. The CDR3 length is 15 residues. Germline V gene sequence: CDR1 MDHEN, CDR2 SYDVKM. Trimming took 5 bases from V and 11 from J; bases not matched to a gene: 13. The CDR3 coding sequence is TGTGCCAGCAGTCCCCATGGGACAGGGGGATATGAGGCTTTCTTT. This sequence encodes CASSPHGTGGYEAFF.

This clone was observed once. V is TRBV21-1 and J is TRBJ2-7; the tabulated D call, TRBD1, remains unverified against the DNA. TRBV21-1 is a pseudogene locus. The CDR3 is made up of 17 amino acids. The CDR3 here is CASSKAVRTPCTYEQYF. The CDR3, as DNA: TGTGCCAGCAGCAAAGCCGTACGGACACCGTGTACCTACGAGCAGTACTTC.

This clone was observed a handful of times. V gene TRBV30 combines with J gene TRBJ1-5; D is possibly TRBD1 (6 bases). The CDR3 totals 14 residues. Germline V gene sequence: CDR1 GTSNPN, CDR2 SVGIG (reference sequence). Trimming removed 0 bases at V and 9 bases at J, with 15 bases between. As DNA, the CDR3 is TGTGCCTGGAGTGTACTGGACAGCCAGGGGCCCCAGCATTTT. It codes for CAWSVLDSQGPQHF.